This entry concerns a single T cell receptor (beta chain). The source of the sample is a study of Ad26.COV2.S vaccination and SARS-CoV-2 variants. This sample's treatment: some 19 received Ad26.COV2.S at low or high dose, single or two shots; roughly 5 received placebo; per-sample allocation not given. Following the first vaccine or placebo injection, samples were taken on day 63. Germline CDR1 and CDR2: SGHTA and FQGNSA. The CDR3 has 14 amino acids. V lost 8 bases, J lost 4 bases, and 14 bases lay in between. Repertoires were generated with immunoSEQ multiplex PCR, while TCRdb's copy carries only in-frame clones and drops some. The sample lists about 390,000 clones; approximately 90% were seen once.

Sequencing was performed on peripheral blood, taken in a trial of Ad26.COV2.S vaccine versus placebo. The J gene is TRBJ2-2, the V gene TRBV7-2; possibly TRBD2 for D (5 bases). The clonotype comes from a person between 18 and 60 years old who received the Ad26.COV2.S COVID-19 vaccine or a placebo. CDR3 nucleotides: TGTGCCAGCTATAGCGAGTTTCTCACCGGGGAGCTGTTTTTT. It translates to CASYSEFLTGELFF.